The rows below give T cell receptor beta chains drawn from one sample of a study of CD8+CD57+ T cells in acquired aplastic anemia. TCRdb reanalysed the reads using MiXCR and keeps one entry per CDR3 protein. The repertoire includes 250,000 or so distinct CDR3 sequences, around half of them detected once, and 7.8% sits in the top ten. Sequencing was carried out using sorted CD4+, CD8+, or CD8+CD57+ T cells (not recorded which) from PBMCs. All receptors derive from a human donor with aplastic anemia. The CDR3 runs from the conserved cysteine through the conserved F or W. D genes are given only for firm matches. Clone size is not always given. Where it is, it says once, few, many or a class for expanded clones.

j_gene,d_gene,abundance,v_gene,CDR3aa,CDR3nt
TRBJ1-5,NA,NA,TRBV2,CASSDSGPQHF,TGTGCCAGCAGTGACTCTGGGCCCCAGCATTTT
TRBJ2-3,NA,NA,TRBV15,CATSREIADTQYF,TGTGCCACCAGCAGAGAAATTGCAGATACGCAGTATTTT
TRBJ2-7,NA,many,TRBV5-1,CASSSRTSSYEQYF,TGCGCCAGCAGCTCGCGGACATCGTCCTACGAGCAGTACTTC
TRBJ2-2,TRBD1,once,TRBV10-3,CAISAGTGADTGELFF,TGTGCCATCAGTGCGGGGACAGGGGCGGACACCGGGGAGCTGTTTTTT
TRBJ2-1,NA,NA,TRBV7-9,CASSWTGDNEQFF,TGTGCCAGCAGCTGGACGGGGGACAATGAGCAGTTCTTC
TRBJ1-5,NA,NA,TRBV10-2,CASRDSQGQPQHF,TGCGCCAGCAGGGACAGTCAAGGACAGCCCCAGCATTTT
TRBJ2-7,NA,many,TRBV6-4,CASSEYPSYEQYF,TGTGCCAGCAGTGAGTACCCATCCTACGAGCAGTACTTC
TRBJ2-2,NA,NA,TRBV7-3,CASSLTHTGELFF,TGTGCCAGCAGCCTGACTCACACCGGGGAGCTGTTTTTT
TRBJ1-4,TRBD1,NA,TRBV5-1,CASRTDRGQEKLFF,TGCGCCAGCAGGACGGACAGGGGCCAAGAAAAACTGTTTTTT
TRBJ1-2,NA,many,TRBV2,CDSRGRRNGYTF,TGTGACAGCAGGGGACGGAGGAATGGCTACACCTTC
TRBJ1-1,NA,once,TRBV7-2,CASTPRLGRPEAFF,TGTGCCAGCACCCCAAGATTGGGACGCCCAGAAGCTTTCTTT
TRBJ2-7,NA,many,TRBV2,CATSSSYEQYF,TGTGCCACCTCGAGCTCCTACGAGCAGTACTTC
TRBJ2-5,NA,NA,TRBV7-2,CASSWGLQETQYF,TGTGCCAGCAGCTGGGGGCTCCAAGAGACCCAGTACTTC
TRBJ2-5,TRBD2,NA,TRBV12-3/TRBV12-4,CASSGGGAQETQYF,TGTGCCAGCAGTGGCGGGGGGGCACAGGAGACCCAGTACTTC
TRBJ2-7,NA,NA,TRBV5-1,CASSQVVPRTGDYEQYF,TGCGCCAGCAGCCAAGTCGTCCCCAGAACCGGGGACTACGAGCAGTACTTC
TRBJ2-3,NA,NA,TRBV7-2,CASSLVGPARTDTQYF,TGTGCCAGCAGCTTAGTGGGCCCCGCGAGGACAGATACGCAGTATTTT
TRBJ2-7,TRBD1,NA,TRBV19,CASSMGQGLFGEQYF,TGTGCCAGTAGTATGGGACAGGGACTTTTCGGCGAGCAGTACTTC
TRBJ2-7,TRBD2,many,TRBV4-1,CASSQTGLAVYEQYF,TGCGCCAGCAGCCAAACGGGACTAGCGGTATACGAGCAGTACTTC
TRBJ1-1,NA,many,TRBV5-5,CASSDPLGKVEAFF,TGTGCCAGCAGCGACCCCCTGGGTAAGGTTGAAGCTTTCTTT
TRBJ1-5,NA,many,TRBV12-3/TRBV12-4,CASSLGVAQPQHF,TGTGCCAGCAGTTTAGGGGTTGCTCAGCCCCAGCATTTT
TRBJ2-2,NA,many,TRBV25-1,CASSVPTGELFF,TGTGCCAGCTCAGTACCAACCGGGGAGCTGTTTTTT
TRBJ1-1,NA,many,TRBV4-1,CASSQQPIPGTQAFF,TGCGCCAGCAGCCAACAACCGATTCCCGGGACCCAAGCTTTCTTT
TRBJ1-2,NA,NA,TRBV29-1,CSARENYGYTF,TGCAGCGCCCGGGAGAACTATGGCTACACCTTC
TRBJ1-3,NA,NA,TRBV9,CASSVAGNTIYF,TGTGCCAGCAGCGTAGCCGGGAACACCATATATTTT
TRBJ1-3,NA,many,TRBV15,CATSRDHGPSSGNTIYF,TGTGCCACCAGCAGAGATCATGGGCCCAGCTCTGGAAACACCATATATTTT
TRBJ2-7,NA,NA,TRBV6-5,CASRAAGYEQYF,TGTGCCAGCAGGGCCGCGGGCTACGAGCAGTACTTC
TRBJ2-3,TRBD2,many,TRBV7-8,CASSLGSAGVRLSDTQYF,TGTGCCAGCAGCTTAGGGTCGGCGGGAGTTCGGCTATCAGATACGCAGTATTTT
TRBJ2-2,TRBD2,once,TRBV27,CASSSGRELFF,TGTGCCAGCAGTAGCGGGAGGGAGCTGTTTTTT
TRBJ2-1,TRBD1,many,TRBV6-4,CASSEWDRGRNEQFF,TGTGCCAGCAGTGAATGGGACAGGGGGAGAAATGAGCAGTTCTTC
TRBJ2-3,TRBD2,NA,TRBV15,CATSRALAVNTDTQYF,TGTGCCACCAGCAGAGCCCTAGCGGTAAACACAGATACGCAGTATTTT
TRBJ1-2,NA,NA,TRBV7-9,CASSPRAGTNYGYTF,TGTGCCAGCAGCCCGCGGGCAGGTACTAACTATGGCTACACCTTC
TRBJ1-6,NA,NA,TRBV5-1,CASSPDPGGSPLHF,TGCGCCAGCAGCCCCGACCCAGGCGGCTCACCCCTCCACTTT
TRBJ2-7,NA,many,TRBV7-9,CASSLYNSWCGQYF,TGTGCCAGCAGTTTATATAATTCCTGGTGCGGGCAGTACTTC